This TCR beta chain was profiled in a study of T cells in women clearing cervical HPV infection. Details on this clone: The read stops 3 residues short of the end of the CDR3; the missing end is completed from the germline J gene.

Germline V lookup: CDR1 LNHDA, CDR2 SQIVND (reference sequence). Trimming pared 10 bases from V and 3 bases from J, leaving 12 bases between. The length of the CDR3 is 13 residues. The data were produced by immunoSEQ multiplex PCR, yet TCRdb's version contains in-frame clones alone and is incomplete. This sample carries 30,000 to 40,000 clones, with about 7.2% going to the ten biggest clones. Material for sequencing was blood buffy coat. This sequence joins TRBV19 and TRBJ2-2; the D gene is possibly TRBD1 (6 bases). This TCR was recovered from a woman aged 18 to 69 with a cervical HPV16 infection that either progressed to CIN3+ or cleared (not recorded which). CDR3 DNA (partial): TGTGCCACCAGTAGGGGGTACACCGGGGAG. This codes for CATSRGYTGE. The full CDR3 is CATSRGYTGELFF.